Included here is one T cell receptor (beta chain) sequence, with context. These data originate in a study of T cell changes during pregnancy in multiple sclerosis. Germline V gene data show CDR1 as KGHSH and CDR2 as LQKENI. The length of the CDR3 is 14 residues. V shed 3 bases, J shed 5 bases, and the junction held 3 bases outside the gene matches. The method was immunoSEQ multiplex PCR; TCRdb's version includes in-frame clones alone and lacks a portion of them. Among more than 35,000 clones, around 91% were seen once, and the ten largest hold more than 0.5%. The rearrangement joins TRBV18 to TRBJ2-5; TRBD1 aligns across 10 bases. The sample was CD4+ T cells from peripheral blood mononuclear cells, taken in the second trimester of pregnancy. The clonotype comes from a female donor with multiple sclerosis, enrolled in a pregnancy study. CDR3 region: CASSPGQGRETQYF. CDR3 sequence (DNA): TGTGCCAGCTCACCGGGACAGGGGCGGGAGACCCAGTACTTC.